The clone carrying this T cell receptor (beta chain) was observed a single time. The antigen is unknown. This CDR3 spans 15 amino acids. V lost 7 bases, J lost 1 base, and 16 bases lay in between. CDR1 ENHRY and CDR2 SYGVKD come from the germline V gene. These data belong to a study of cytomegalovirus exposure and HLA in healthy donors. Libraries were prepared by immunoSEQ multiplex PCR; TCRdb keeps only in-frame clonotypes and omits some of them. The sample carries about 220,000 clones, 75% to 90% recorded once. The study's findings and limits: There were 150 to 200 TCR beta chains listed as cytomegalovirus-associated. Some public TCRs appeared in many individuals, while most sequences were rare. The authors confirmed in vitro that a few CMV-associated chains were specific for CMV antigens.

The rearrangement links TRBV10-3 to TRBJ1-2; D may be TRBD1 (5 bases). The sequence was obtained from a woman aged 30 to 39 in good health and CMV-seropositive. Specimen: PBMCs. The CDR3 bases are TGTGCCATCACGGTCCACGAGGGGATTAACTATGGCTACACCTTC. This codes for CAITVHEGINYGYTF.